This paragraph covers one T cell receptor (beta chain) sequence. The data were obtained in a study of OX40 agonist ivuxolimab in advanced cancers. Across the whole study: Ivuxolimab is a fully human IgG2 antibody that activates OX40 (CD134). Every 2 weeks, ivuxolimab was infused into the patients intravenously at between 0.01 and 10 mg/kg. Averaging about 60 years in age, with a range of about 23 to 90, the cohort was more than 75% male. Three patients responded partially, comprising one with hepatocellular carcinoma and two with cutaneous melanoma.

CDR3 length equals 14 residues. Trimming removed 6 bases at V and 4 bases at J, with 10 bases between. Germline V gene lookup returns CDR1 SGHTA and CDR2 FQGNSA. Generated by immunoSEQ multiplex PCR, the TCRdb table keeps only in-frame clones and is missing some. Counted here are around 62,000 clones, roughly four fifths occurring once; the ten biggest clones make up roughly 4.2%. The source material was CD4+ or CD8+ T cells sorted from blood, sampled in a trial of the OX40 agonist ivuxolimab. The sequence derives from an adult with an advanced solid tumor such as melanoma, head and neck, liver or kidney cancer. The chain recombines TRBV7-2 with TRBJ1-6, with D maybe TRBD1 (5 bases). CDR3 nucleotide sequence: TGTGCCAGCAGAGACGGACAATATAATTCACCCCTCCACTTT. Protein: CASRDGQYNSPLHF.